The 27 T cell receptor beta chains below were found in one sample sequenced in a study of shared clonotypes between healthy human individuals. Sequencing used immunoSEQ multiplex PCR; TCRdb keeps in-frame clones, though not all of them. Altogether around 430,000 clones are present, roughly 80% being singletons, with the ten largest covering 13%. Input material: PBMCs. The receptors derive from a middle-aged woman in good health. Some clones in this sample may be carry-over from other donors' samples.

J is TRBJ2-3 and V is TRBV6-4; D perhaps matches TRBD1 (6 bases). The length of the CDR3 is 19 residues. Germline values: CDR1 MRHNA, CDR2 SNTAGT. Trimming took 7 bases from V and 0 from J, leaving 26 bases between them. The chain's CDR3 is CASIDEGLDSATSTDTQYF. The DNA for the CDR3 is TGTGCCAGCATCGACGAGGGCCTGGACAGCGCAACTAGCACAGATACGCAGTATTTT.

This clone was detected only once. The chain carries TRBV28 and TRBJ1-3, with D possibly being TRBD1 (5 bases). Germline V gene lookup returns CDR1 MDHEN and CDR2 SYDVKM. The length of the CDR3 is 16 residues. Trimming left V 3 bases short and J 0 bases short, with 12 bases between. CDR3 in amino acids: CASSLGLTISGNTIYF. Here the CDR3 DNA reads TGTGCCAGCAGTTTGGGACTGACAATCTCTGGAAACACCATATATTTT.

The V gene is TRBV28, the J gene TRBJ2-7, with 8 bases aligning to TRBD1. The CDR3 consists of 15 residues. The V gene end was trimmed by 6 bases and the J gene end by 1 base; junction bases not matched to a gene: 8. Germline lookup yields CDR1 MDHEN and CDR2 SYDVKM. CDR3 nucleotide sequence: TGTGCCAGCAGACGAGCAAGGGACAGGTCCTACGAGCAGTACTTC. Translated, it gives CASRRARDRSYEQYF. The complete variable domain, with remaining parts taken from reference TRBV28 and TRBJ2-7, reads DVKVTQSSRYLVKRTGEKVFLECVQDMDHENMFWYRQDPGLGLRLIYFSYDVKMKEKGDIPEGYSVSREKKERFSLILESASTNQTSMYLCASRRARDRSYEQYFGPGTRLTVT.

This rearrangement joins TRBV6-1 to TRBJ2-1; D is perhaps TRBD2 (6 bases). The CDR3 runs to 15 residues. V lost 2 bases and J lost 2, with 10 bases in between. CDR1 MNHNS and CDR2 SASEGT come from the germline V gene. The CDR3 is CASSEPRETYNEQFF. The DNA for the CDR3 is TGTGCCAGCAGTGAACCCCGGGAGACCTACAATGAGCAGTTCTTC.

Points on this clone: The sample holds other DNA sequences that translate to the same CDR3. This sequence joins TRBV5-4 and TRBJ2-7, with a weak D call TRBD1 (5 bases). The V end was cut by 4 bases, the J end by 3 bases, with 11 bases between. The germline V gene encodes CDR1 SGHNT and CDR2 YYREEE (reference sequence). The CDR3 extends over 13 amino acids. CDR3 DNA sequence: TGTGCCAGCAGCCCAACGCAGGGCTACGAGCAGTACTTC. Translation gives CASSPTQGYEQYF. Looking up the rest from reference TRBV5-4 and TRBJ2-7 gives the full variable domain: ETGVTQSPTHLIKTRGQQVTLRCSSQSGHNTVSWYQQALGQGPQFIFQYYREEENGRGNFPPRFSGLQFPNYSSELNVNALELDDSALYLCASSPTQGYEQYFGPGTRLTVT.

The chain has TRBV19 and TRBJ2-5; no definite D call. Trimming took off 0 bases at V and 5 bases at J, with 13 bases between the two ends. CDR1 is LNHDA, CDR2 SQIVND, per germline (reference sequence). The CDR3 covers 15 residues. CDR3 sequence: CASSIDRHLRETQYF. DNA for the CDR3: TGTGCCAGTAGTATAGACCGACACCTCCGGGAGACCCAGTACTTC. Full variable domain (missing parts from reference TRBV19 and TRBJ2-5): DGGITQSPKYLFRKEGQNVTLSCEQNLNHDAMYWYRQDPGQGLRLIYYSQIVNDFQKGDIAEGYSVSREKKESFPLTVTSAQKNPTAFYLCASSIDRHLRETQYFGPGTRLLVL.

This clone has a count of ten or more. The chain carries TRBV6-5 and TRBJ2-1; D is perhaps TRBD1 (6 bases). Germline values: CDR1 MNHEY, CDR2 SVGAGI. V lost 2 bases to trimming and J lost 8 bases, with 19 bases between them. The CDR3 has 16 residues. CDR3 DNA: TGTGCCAGCAGTTACGCTCGCGTCAGGGGTTCGGATGAGCAGTTCTTC. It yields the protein CASSYARVRGSDEQFF.

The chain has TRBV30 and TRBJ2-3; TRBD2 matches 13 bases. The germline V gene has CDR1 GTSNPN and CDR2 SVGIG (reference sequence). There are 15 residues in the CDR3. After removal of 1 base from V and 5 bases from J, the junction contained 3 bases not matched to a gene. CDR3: CAWSGGLAGVDTQYF. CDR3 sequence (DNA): TGTGCCTGGAGTGGCGGACTAGCGGGGGTAGATACGCAGTATTTT.

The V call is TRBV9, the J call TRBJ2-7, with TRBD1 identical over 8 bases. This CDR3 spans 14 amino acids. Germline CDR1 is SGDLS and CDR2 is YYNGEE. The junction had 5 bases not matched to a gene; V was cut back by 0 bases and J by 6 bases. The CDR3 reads CASSVDSGGGEQYF. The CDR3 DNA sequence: TGTGCCAGCAGCGTAGACTCAGGGGGCGGCGAGCAGTACTTC.

CDR3 in amino acids: CASSLTRGGDYAEAFF. CDR3 nucleotide sequence: TGTGCCAGCAGCCTAACACGGGGTGGGGATTACGCTGAAGCTTTCTTT. The gene calls are TRBV7-9 and TRBJ1-1; D is uncertain. The CDR3 is made up of 16 amino acids. V lost 5 bases and J lost 6, with 22 bases in between. CDR1 and CDR2 from the germline V gene are SEHNR and FQNEAQ (reference sequence).

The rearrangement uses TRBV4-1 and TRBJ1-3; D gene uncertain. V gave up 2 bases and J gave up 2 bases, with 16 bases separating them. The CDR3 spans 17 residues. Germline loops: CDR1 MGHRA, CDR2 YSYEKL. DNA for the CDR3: TGCGCCAGCAGCCAACCCTCCCGGGGTTCTCCTGGAAACACCATATATTTT. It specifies CASSQPSRGSPGNTIYF.

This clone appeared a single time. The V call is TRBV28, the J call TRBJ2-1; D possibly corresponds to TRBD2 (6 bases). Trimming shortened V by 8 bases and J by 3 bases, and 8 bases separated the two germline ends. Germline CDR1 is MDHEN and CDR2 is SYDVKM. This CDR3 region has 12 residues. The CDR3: CASREFYNEQFF. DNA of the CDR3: TGTGCCAGCCGGGAGTTCTACAATGAGCAGTTCTTC. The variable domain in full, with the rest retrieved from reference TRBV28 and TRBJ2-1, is DVKVTQSSRYLVKRTGEKVFLECVQDMDHENMFWYRQDPGLGLRLIYFSYDVKMKEKGDIPEGYSVSREKKERFSLILESASTNQTSMYLCASREFYNEQFFGPGTRLTVL.

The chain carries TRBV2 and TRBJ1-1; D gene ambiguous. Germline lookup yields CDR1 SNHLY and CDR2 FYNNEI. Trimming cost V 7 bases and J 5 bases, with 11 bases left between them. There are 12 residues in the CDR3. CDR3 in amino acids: CASKARLTEAFF. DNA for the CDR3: TGTGCCAGCAAGGCGCGGCTAACTGAAGCTTTCTTT.

The CDR3 sequence: CASSPPGGTYEQYF. CDR3 DNA sequence: TGTGCCAGCTCACCACCGGGGGGAACCTACGAGCAGTACTTC. This sequence joins TRBV18 and TRBJ2-5; tentative D call: TRBD2 (6 bases). The last part of the DNA fits TRBJ2-7 better; the J call may be wrong. The germline gives CDR1 KGHSH, CDR2 LQKENI. This CDR3 is 14 amino acids long.

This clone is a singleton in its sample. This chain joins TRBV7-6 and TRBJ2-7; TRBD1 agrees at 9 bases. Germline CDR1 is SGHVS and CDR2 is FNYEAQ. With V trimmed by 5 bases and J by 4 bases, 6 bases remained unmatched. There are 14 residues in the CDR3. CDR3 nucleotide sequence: TGTGCCAGCAGCAGGGGACAGGGATATTACGAGCAGTACTTC. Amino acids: CASSRGQGYYEQYF.

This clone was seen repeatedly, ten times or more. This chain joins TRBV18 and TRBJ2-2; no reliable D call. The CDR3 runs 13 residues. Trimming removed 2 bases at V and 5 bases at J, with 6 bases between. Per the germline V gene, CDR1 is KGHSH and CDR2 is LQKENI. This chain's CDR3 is CASSPWETGELFF. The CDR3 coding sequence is TGTGCCAGCTCACCATGGGAAACCGGGGAGCTGTTTTTT.

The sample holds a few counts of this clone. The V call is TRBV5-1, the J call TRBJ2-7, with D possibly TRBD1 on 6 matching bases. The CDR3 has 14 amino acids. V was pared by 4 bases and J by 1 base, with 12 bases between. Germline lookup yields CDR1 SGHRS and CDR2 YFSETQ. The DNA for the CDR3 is TGCGCCAGCAGCCTCGGACAGCAGTCCTACGAGCAGTACTTC. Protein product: CASSLGQQSYEQYF.

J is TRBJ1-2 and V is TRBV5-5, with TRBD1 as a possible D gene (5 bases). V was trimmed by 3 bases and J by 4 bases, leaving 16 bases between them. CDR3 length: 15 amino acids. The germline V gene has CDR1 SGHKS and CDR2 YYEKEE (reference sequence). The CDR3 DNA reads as TGTGCCAGCAGCTCTCCGGACACCCGAGCCTATGGCTACACCTTC. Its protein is CASSSPDTRAYGYTF.

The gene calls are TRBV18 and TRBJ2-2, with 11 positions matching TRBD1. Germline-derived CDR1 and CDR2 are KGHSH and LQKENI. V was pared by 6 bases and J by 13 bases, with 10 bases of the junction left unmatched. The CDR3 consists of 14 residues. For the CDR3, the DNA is TGTGCCAGCTCGTACCTCGGGACAGGGGGTGTGCTGTTTTTT. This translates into CASSYLGTGGVLFF. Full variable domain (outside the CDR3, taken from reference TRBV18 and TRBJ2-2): NAGVMQNPRHLVRRRGQEARLRCSPMKGHSHVYWYRQLPEEGLKFMVYLQKENIIDESGMPKERFSAEFPKEGPSILRIQQVVRGDSAAYFCASSYLGTGGVLFFGEGSRLTVL.

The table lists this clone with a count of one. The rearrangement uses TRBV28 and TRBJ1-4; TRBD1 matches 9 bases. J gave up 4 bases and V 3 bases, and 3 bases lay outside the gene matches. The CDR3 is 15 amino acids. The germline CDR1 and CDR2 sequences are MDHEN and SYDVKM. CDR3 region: CASSFRDRVNEKLFF. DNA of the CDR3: TGTGCCAGCAGTTTCCGGGACAGGGTTAATGAAAAACTGTTTTTT.

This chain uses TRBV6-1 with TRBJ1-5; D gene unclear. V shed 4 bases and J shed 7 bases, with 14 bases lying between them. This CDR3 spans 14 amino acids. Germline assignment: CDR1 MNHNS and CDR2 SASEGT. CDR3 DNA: TGTGCCAGCAGTGGAAGGGTCTGGCAACAGCCCCAGCATTTT. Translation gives CASSGRVWQQPQHF.

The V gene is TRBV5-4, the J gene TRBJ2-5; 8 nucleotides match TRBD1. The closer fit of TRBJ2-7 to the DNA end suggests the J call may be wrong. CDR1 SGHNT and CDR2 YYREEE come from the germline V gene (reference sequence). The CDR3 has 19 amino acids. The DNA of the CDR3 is TGTGCCAGCAGCTATATGGACAGGGACCTTTACTTTCACACCTACGAGCAGTACTTC. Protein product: CASSYMDRDLYFHTYEQYF.

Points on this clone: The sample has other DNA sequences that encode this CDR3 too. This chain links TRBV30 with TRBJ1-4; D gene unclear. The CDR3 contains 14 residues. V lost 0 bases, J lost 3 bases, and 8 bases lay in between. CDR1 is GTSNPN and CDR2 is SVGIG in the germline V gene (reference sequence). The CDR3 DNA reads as TGTGCCTGGAGTGTACTACAGTCTAATGAAAAACTGTTTTTT. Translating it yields CAWSVLQSNEKLFF. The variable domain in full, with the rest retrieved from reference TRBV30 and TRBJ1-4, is SQTIHQWPATLVQPVGSPLSLECTVEGTSNPNLYWYRQAAGRGLQLLFYSVGIGQISSEVPQNLSASRPQDRQFILSSKKLLLSDSGFYLCAWSVLQSNEKLFFGSGTQLSVL.

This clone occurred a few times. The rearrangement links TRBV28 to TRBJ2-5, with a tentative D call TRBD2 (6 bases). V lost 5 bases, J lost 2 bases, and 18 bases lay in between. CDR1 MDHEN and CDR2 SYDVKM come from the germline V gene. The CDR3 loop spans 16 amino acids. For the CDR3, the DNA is TGTGCCAGCAGTGGCGAACCCGGGCGGGAACAAGAGACCCAGTACTTC. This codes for CASSGEPGREQETQYF.

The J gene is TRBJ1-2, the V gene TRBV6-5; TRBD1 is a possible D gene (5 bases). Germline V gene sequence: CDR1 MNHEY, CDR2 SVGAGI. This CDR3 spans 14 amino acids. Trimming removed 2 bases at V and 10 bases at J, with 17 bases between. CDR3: CASSYGAGASSYTF. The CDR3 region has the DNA TGTGCCAGCAGTTACGGGGCAGGAGCATCTTCCTACACCTTC.

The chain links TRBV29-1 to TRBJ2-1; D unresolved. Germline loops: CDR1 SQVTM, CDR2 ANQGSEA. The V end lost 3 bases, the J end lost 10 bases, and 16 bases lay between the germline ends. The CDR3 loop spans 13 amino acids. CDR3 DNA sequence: TGCAGCGTTGAGGGTCGGGTGGGATCCGAGCAGTTCTTC. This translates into CSVEGRVGSEQFF.

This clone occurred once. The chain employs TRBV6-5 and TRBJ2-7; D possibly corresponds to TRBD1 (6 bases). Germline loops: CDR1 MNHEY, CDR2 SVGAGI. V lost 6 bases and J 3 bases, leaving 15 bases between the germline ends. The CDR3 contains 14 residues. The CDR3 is CASRFRDTGYEQYF. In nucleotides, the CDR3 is TGTGCCAGCAGATTTAGGGACACCGGCTACGAGCAGTACTTC.